The entry that follows covers one TCR beta chain sequence. Its specificity is not known. An end of the junction does not agree with germline; a read error may underlie this. This sample's RNA came from whole unsorted tissue. Distant lung tissue was collected more than 3 cm away from the tumor edge. Germline CDR1 MGHRA, CDR2 YSYEKL. CDR3 length: 18 amino acids. The library came from three nested PCR rounds adapted from ARM-PCR protocols. MiXCR was run by TCRdb on the multiplex PCR reads, yielding one entry per CDR3 protein. The data contain about 100,000 distinct CDR3 sequences, approximately 60% of them singletons. This sample was included in a study of tumor and adjacent non-tumor tissue in lung cancer. Study-level information: Stage I to III disease affected 10 men and a handful of women aged about 31 to 76.

The study's findings and limits: Patients with more diverse tumor TCRs had worse survival. Compared with tumor, normal lung showed significantly lower TCR diversity.

The sequencing input was distant non-tumor lung tissue. This clonotype originated in a young man with non-small cell lung cancer. The chain employs TRBV4-1 and TRBJ2-4; 12 nucleotides agree with TRBD1. The CDR3 loop is CSSSQDPGTGGAGDIQYF. CDR3 sequence (DNA): TGCTCCAGCAGCCAAGACCCTGGGACAGGGGGCGCGGGGGACATTCAGTACTTC.